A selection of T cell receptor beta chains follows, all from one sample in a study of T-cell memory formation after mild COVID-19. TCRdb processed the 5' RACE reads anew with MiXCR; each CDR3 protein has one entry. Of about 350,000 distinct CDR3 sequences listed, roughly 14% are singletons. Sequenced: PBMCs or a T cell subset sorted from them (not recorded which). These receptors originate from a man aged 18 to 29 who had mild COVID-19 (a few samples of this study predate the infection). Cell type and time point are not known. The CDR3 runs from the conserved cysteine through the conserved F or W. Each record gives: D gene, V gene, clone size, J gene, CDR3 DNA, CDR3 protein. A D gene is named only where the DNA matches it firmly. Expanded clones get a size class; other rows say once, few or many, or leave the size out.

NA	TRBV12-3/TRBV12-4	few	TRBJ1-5	TGTGCCAGCAGTACCGACAGGAGGCTCAATCAGCCCCAGCATTTT	CASSTDRRLNQPQHF
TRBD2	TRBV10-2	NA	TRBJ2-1	TGCGCCAGCAGACCCACTAGCGGGGGGCCCCGATACAATGAGCAGTTCTTC	CASRPTSGGPRYNEQFF
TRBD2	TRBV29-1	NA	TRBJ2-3	TGCAGCGCCCTAAGCGGGGAAAACACAGATACGCAGTATTTT	CSALSGENTDTQYF
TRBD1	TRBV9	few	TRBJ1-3	TGTGCCAGCAGCGCGCAGGGGGCGGCGGGAAACACCATATATTTT	CASSAQGAAGNTIYF
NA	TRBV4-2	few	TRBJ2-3	TGTGCCAGCAGCCAAGGGCAGACTAGCACAGATACGCAGTATTTT	CASSQGQTSTDTQYF
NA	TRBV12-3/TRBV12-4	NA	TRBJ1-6	TGTGCCAGCAGAGGTAGCTCCTATAATTCACCCCTCCACTTT	CASRGSSYNSPLHF
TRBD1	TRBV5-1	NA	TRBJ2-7	TGCGCCAGCAGCCCAACAGGGGGCCAAGGCAACGAGCAGTACTTC	CASSPTGGQGNEQYF
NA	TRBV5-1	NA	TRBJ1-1	TGCGCCAGCAGCGGAGGGGCGGGGAACACTGAAGCTTTCTTT	CASSGGAGNTEAFF
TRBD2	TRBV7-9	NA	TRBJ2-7	TGTGCCAGCAGACCCAGAACGGGGGGATCCTACGAGCAGTACTTC	CASRPRTGGSYEQYF
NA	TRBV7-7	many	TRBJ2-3	TGTGCTAGCAGCTTTAGGCTTTTGGATACGCAGTATTTT	CASSFRLLDTQYF
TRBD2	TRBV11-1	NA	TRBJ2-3	TGTGCCAGCAGCTTCTTACTAGCGGGGATCAAGACAGATACGCAGTATTTT	CASSFLLAGIKTDTQYF
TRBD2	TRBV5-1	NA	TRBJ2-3	TGCGCCAGCAGCTGGACTAGTCCCGATACGCAGTATTTT	CASSWTSPDTQYF
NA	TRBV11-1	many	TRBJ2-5	TGTGCCAGCAGCCGCCGGGAGACCCAGTACTTC	CASSRRETQYF
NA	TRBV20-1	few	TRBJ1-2	TGCAGTGCTAGATCCGGCAGGGACTTTCCTAACTATGGCTACACCTTC	CSARSGRDFPNYGYTF
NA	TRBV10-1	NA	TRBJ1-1	TGCGCCAGCACTCGGGGATGGAACACTGAAGCTTTCTTT	CASTRGWNTEAFF
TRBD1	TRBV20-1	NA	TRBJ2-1	TGCAGTGCTGGGTACAGGGGAAAGCAGTTCTTC	CSAGYRGKQFF
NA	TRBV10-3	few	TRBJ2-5	TGTGCCATCAGTGGGGTAGCTCTCGGCGAGACCCAGTACTTC	CAISGVALGETQYF
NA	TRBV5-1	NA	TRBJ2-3	TGCGCCAGCAGCTCCTATAGGGGGGGGCCCACAGATACGCAGTATTTT	CASSSYRGGPTDTQYF
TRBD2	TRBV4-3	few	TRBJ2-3	TGCGCCAGCAGCGATTTCGCTAGCGGAGGGGCAGATACGCAGTATTTT	CASSDFASGGADTQYF
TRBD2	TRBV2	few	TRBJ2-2	TGTGCCAGCGGACTAGCGGGAGCCACCGGGGAGCTGTTTTTT	CASGLAGATGELFF
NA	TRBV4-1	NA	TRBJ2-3	TGCGCCAGCAGCCAGACACGTCTGGGGACAGATACGCAGTATTTT	CASSQTRLGTDTQYF
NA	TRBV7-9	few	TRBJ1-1	TGTGCCAGCAGCCCCCGGGTAAGCACTGAAGCTTTCTTT	CASSPRVSTEAFF
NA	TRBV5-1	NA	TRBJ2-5	TGCGCCAGCAGCTTCGCCGGGACTCCGTACCAAGAGACCCAGTACTTC	CASSFAGTPYQETQYF
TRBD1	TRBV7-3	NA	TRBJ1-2	TGTGCCAGCAGCTTCCACGACAGGGATGGCTACACCTTC	CASSFHDRDGYTF
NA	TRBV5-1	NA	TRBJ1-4	TGCGCCAGCAGCCCGATGACAAGGTCTGACGAAAAACTGTTTTTT	CASSPMTRSDEKLFF
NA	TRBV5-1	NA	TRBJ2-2	TGCGCCAGCTCCTTAGGGTCCCTGGGGACCGGGGAGCTGTTTTTT	CASSLGSLGTGELFF
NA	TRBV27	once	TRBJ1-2	TGTGCCAGCTGGGGGGGGCTTGGCTACACCTTC	CASWGGLGYTF